The clone carrying this TCR beta chain was observed once. Its target is unknown. Per sample, roughly 500 nanograms of biopsy DNA were TCRB immunosequenced. The protocol was immunoSEQ multiplex PCR, while the TCRdb copy is restricted to in-frame clones and leaves out a portion. The repertoire holds thousands of clones, with 69% as singletons. This sample stems from a study of T cell repertoires in ileal Crohn's disease. Whole-study findings and limits: Endoscopic recurrence occurred in every patient whose clonality exceeded 26.8%. Active smokers at surgery had more clonal expansions than non-smokers.

Trimming removed 0 bases from V and 9 bases from J, with 7 bases in between. Per germline, CDR1 SGHDT and CDR2 YYEEEE. This CDR3 is built from 12 residues. The sequence was obtained from an adult with Crohn's disease. This chain links TRBV5-6 with TRBJ2-1; D remains ambiguous. Sequencing was done on a sample of ileal tissue. CDR3 nucleotide sequence: TGTGCCAGCAGCTTGGCGGGTTCTGAGCAGTTCTTC. Its translation: CASSLAGSEQFF.